The present TCR beta chain was sequenced within a study of identifying expanded T cells in peripheral blood. Study results and caveats: Clone count variance between approximately 2-week samples rose with total template count.

This clone was observed a handful of times. Its target is unknown. Between the trimmed V and J ends, which lost 3 bases and 8 bases, there was a span of 14 bases. The CDR3 covers 13 residues. Germline values: CDR1 SGDLS, CDR2 YYNGEE. The assay was immunoSEQ multiplex PCR, and TCRdb's table has in-frame clones only and misses some. The sample yields around 130,000 clones, 86% seen once. During the collection period, no donor immune events like infections were recorded. The rearrangement uses TRBV9 and TRBJ1-1; tentative D call: TRBD1 (5 bases). Sequencing was performed on blood. This receptor was obtained from a person aged 18 to 75 in good health. This chain's CDR3 is CASSAGTYSEAFF. The CDR3 DNA is TGTGCCAGCAGCGCGGGGACGTACTCAGAAGCTTTCTTT.